This T cell receptor beta chain was observed in a study of cytomegalovirus exposure and HLA in healthy donors. Study-level points and caveats: The CMV antigen specificity of a few CMV-associated chains was confirmed through in vitro analysis.

With respect to this clone: Antigen unknown.

Looked up from germline, CDR1 is SEHNR and CDR2 is FQNEAQ (reference sequence). This CDR3 spans 15 amino acids. V shed 5 bases and J shed 0 bases, with 11 bases lying between them. The protocol was immunoSEQ multiplex PCR, while the TCRdb copy is restricted to in-frame clones and leaves out a portion. This sample has 200,000 to 250,000 clones; 80% to 90% occur once, and the top ten carry more than 1.5%. The sequencing input was PBMCs. The clonotype originates from a woman between 18 and 29 years old in good health and CMV-seropositive. The chain carries TRBV7-9 and TRBJ1-3, with no clear D. Written as DNA, the CDR3 is TGTGCCAGCAGCGCCCAGAACCACTCTGGAAACACCATATATTTT. It translates to CASSAQNHSGNTIYF.